The source of this TCR beta chain is a study of blood T cell repertoires in COVID-19. The germline CDR1 and CDR2 sequences are SGDLS and YYNGEE. V lost 0 bases, J lost 3 bases, and 4 bases stayed unmatched. The CDR3 runs 16 residues. Data came from immunoSEQ multiplex PCR; TCRdb stores just in-frame clones and leaves some out. The sample consists of some 170,000 clones, 65% to 90% of them appearing once. Study members were between about 18 and 90 years old and lived in 24 US regions. Cohorts were based on clinical histories the participants reported. The sequence was obtained from a man aged 45-60 years who had recovered from COVID-19. Sequenced material: PBMCs or T cells enriched from blood (not recorded which). This chain joins TRBV9 and TRBJ2-2, with TRBD2 matching over 8 bases. The chain's CDR3 is CASSVVGGADTGELFF. In nucleotides, the CDR3 is TGTGCCAGCAGCGTAGTCGGGGGGGCGGACACCGGGGAGCTGTTTTTT. Looking up the rest from reference TRBV9 and TRBJ2-2 gives the full variable domain: DSGVTQTPKHLITATGQRVTLRCSPRSGDLSVYWYQQSLDQGLQFLIQYYNGEERAKGNILERFSAQQFPDLHSELNLSSLELGDSALYFCASSVVGGADTGELFFGEGSRLTVL.